Described below is a single TCR beta chain sequence and its context. Its antigen remains unknown. Data came from immunoSEQ multiplex PCR; TCRdb stores just in-frame clones and leaves some out. The sample holds some 83,000 clones, 90% seen once. CDR1 is SGHRS, CDR2 YFSETQ, per germline. V shed 0 bases and J 6 bases; nucleotides not matched to a gene: 5. The CDR3 length is 15 residues. The sample belongs to a study of OX40 agonist ivuxolimab in advanced cancers. Study-wide points: Blood T cells, both CD4+ and CD8+, expanded clonally by week 6 at 0.1 to 3.0 mg/kg.

The clonotype comes from an adult with an advanced solid tumor such as melanoma, head and neck, liver or kidney cancer. The chain recombines TRBV5-1 with TRBJ2-2; 7 nucleotides line up with TRBD2. This specimen was CD4+ or CD8+ T cells sorted from blood, taken in a trial of the OX40 agonist ivuxolimab. DNA of the CDR3: TGCGCCAGCAGCTTGGTAGCGGGTATTGCCGGGGAGCTGTTTTTT. It specifies CASSLVAGIAGELFF. Variable domain in full (rest from reference TRBV5-1 and TRBJ2-2): KAGVTQTPRYLIKTRGQQVTLSCSPISGHRSVSWYQQTPGQGLQFLFEYFSETQRNKGNFPGRFSGRQFSNSRSEMNVSTLELGDSALYLCASSLVAGIAGELFFGEGSRLTVL.